One sample yielded the 30 T cell receptor beta chains listed below, sequenced in a study of neurological immune-mediated disorders. TCRdb called the 5' RACE reads again in MiXCR, with one record for every CDR3 protein. The data contain about 88,000 distinct CDR3 sequences, approximately 3.3% of them singletons. Source material: PBMCs. These receptors all come from a young woman with multiple sclerosis.

This clonotype was counted many times. The rearrangement uses TRBV7-2 and TRBJ1-5; 10 bases align to TRBD1. Germline-derived CDR1 and CDR2 are SGHTA and FQGNSA. The CDR3 length is 14 residues. Trimming took 5 bases from V and 7 from J; bases not matched to a gene: 5. The DNA of the CDR3 is TGTGCCAGCAGCCCTCGGACAGGGGGACAGCCCCAGCATTTT. Its protein is CASSPRTGGQPQHF.

This clonotype showed up many times. This chain uses TRBV4-1 with TRBJ2-5; 7 bases agree with TRBD1. V was clipped by 2 bases and J by 2 bases; unmatched bases: 8. Germline V CDR1 and CDR2: MGHRA, YSYEKL. This CDR3 is built from 16 residues. CDR3 nucleotide sequence: TGCGCCAGCAGCCAACCCTGGGACAGACAACAAGAGACCCAGTACTTC. The encoded protein is CASSQPWDRQQETQYF.

This clonotype was counted ten times or more. The chain links TRBV28 to TRBJ2-5; possibly TRBD1 for D (6 bases). CDR1 MDHEN and CDR2 SYDVKM come from the germline V gene. The CDR3 covers 14 residues. Between the trimmed V and J ends, which lost 0 bases and 5 bases, there was a span of 10 bases. CDR3 DNA sequence: TGTGCCAGCAGTTTATGGCAGGGGCAGGAGACCCAGTACTTC. Translated, it gives CASSLWQGQETQYF.

This clonotype was detected many times. The rearrangement uses TRBV19 and TRBJ2-7; weak D call: TRBD2 (6 bases). Germline V gene lookup returns CDR1 LNHDA and CDR2 SQIVND (reference sequence). The CDR3 length is 14 residues. Trimming shortened V by 9 bases and J by 4 bases, and 19 bases separated the two germline ends. The CDR3, as DNA: TGTGCCAGGCCAACGGGAGACAAACCATACGAGCAGTACTTC. It yields the protein CARPTGDKPYEQYF.

This clonotype was seen at least ten times. The chain uses TRBV3-1 and TRBJ2-3, with D uncertain. Germline CDR1 is LGHDT and CDR2 is YNNKEL (reference sequence). The CDR3 is 16 amino acids. V lost 2 bases and J 0 bases, leaving 12 bases between the germline ends. In DNA, the CDR3 is TGTGCCAGCAGCCAAAGATCCGCCCTTAGCACAGATACGCAGTATTTT. Translating gives CASSQRSALSTDTQYF.

In this sample, this clonotype turned up many times. The rearrangement uses TRBV5-1 and TRBJ2-4; weak D call: TRBD2 (5 bases). V shed 6 bases and J shed 0 bases, with 13 bases lying between them. The germline gives CDR1 SGHRS, CDR2 YFSETQ. The CDR3 length is 15 residues. CDR3 in amino acids: CASMDSTQAKNIQYF. The CDR3 bases are TGCGCCAGCATGGACTCAACCCAAGCCAAAAACATTCAGTACTTC.

Many counts were recorded for this clonotype. The J gene is TRBJ2-7, the V gene TRBV20-1; no firm D call. The germline V gene encodes CDR1 DFQATT and CDR2 SNEGSKA (reference sequence). The length of the CDR3 is 14 residues. V was shortened by 6 bases and J by 0 bases, with 15 bases between the two germline ends. Here the CDR3 DNA reads TGCAGTGCCCTCCCGCCGGACGTCTCCTACGAGCAGTACTTC. Translating it yields CSALPPDVSYEQYF.

Only a few counts were recorded for this clonotype. The chain has TRBV5-1 and TRBJ2-7; 9 positions agree with TRBD1. V dropped 4 bases and J dropped 2; count of bases not matched to a gene: 7. The CDR3 covers 15 residues. Germline assignment: CDR1 SGHRS and CDR2 YFSETQ. The CDR3, as DNA: TGCGCCAGCAGCGCATGGACAGGGGAGACCTACGAGCAGTACTTC. Translation: CASSAWTGETYEQYF.

This clonotype was picked up many times. V is TRBV12-3 or TRBV12-4 and J is TRBJ1-2, with TRBD1 identical over 11 bases. This CDR3 is built from 15 residues. V dropped 6 bases and J dropped 8; count of bases not matched to a gene: 11. CDR3 nucleotide sequence: TGTGCCAGCAGCCTCGGACAGGGGGCTCTGGGGGGCTACACCTTC. It yields the protein CASSLGQGALGGYTF.

This clonotype came up many times. The chain joins TRBV9 to TRBJ2-5; D possibly corresponds to TRBD2 (6 bases). V lost 0 bases and J lost 4, with 13 bases in between. The CDR3 is 15 amino acids. The germline V gene has CDR1 SGDLS and CDR2 YYNGEE. The CDR3 sequence: CASSVGLVGGETQYF. The CDR3 nucleotides read TGTGCCAGCAGCGTAGGATTGGTCGGGGGAGAGACCCAGTACTTC.

This clonotype was seen at least ten times. This sequence joins TRBV5-1 and TRBJ2-4, with D perhaps matching TRBD2 (5 bases). This CDR3 comprises 15 residues. Germline-derived CDR1 and CDR2 are SGHRS and YFSETQ. V shed 3 bases and J shed 3 bases, with 13 bases lying between them. CDR3 sequence (DNA): TGCGCCAGCAGCTCCGCTAGGGCGGGCAAAAACATTCAGTACTTC. This sequence encodes CASSSARAGKNIQYF. Looking up the rest from reference TRBV5-1 and TRBJ2-4 gives the full variable domain: KAGVTQTPRYLIKTRGQQVTLSCSPISGHRSVSWYQQTPGQGLQFLFEYFSETQRNKGNFPGRFSGRQFSNSRSEMNVSTLELGDSALYLCASSSARAGKNIQYFGAGTRLSVL.

This clonotype has just a few counts. Just one base apart from a much larger clone, this may be a read error. J is TRBJ2-5 and V is TRBV20-1; D gene unclear. Germline assignment: CDR1 DFQATT and CDR2 SNEGSKA (reference sequence). V dropped 6 bases and J dropped 4 bases, with 9 bases sitting between them. The CDR3 is made up of 11 amino acids. CDR3 DNA sequence: TGCAGTGCCCATCGCTCAGAGACCCAGTACTTC. It codes for CSAHRSETQYF.

This clonotype was seen ten or more times. The V gene is TRBV18, the J gene TRBJ1-2; D is uncertain. The CDR3 covers 14 residues. Trimming cost V 3 bases and J 4 bases, with 12 bases left between them. From germline, CDR1 is KGHSH and CDR2 LQKENI. CDR3 sequence: CASSPEPGLYGYTF. The DNA for the CDR3 is TGTGCCAGCTCACCGGAACCAGGCCTCTATGGCTACACCTTC.

Many counts were recorded for this clonotype. V gene TRBV5-1 combines with J gene TRBJ1-4; possible D gene TRBD1, 6 bases. V dropped 0 bases and J dropped 8 bases, with 11 bases sitting between them. The CDR3 has 14 amino acids. Germline CDR1 and CDR2: SGHRS and YFSETQ. The CDR3 DNA reads as TGCGCCAGCAGCTTGGAAGGGGGGAAGGAAAAACTGTTTTTT. It encodes CASSLEGGKEKLFF.

This clonotype was seen repeatedly, ten times or more. This rearrangement joins TRBV14 to TRBJ2-7, with 7 bases fitting TRBD1. Per the germline V gene, CDR1 is SGHDN and CDR2 is FVKESK. J gave up 1 base and V 10 bases, and 10 bases lay outside the gene matches. CDR3 length: 14 amino acids. CDR3 region: CATRTGWRSYEQYF. The CDR3 DNA reads as TGTGCCACTAGGACAGGTTGGCGTTCCTACGAGCAGTACTTC.

This clonotype occurred many times. V is TRBV2 and J is TRBJ1-1; the D is unclear. CDR1 and CDR2 from the germline V gene are SNHLY and FYNNEI. This CDR3 spans 14 amino acids. V was trimmed by 5 bases and J by 1 base, leaving 11 bases between them. The CDR3 DNA is TGTGCCAGCAGTTGGCGACGGACGAACACTGAAGCTTTCTTT. Translated, it gives CASSWRRTNTEAFF.

This clonotype was counted ten times or more. The rearrangement links TRBV4-2 to TRBJ2-7; a possible D gene is TRBD2 (5 bases). Per the germline V gene, CDR1 is LGHNA and CDR2 is YNFKEQ. Trimming took off 3 bases at V and 4 bases at J, with 13 bases between the two ends. This CDR3 spans 14 amino acids. The CDR3 region has the DNA TGTGCCAGCAGCCAGGCCCAGGAGGAATACGAGCAGTACTTC. Encoded protein: CASSQAQEEYEQYF.

The J gene is TRBJ1-1, the V gene TRBV18; 10 bases agree with TRBD1. J lost 3 bases, V lost 2 bases, and 3 bases had no gene match. The V gene's germline CDR1 is KGHSH and CDR2 LQKENI. The CDR3 is 15 residues long. CDR3 loop: CASSPMGQGYTEAFF. The CDR3 DNA reads TGTGCCAGCTCACCAATGGGACAGGGGTACACTGAAGCTTTCTTT.

Ten or more counts support this clonotype. The chain carries TRBV14 and TRBJ2-3; tentatively, D is TRBD2 (5 bases). Germline lookup yields CDR1 SGHDN and CDR2 FVKESK. V dropped 2 bases and J dropped 1 base, with 7 bases sitting between them. This CDR3 is 14 amino acids long. CDR3 protein: CASSQTSRTDTQYF. The CDR3 coding sequence is TGTGCCAGCAGCCAAACTAGTCGCACAGATACGCAGTATTTT.

This clonotype came up many times. CDR3 region: CASSLGEGTDTQYF. In DNA form, the CDR3 reads TGTGCCAGCAGCTTGGGAGAAGGCACAGATACGCAGTATTTT. This chain links TRBV5-5 with TRBJ2-3; D gene unclear. This CDR3 has 14 residues. V was shortened by 0 bases and J by 1 base, with 6 bases between the two germline ends. The germline V gene encodes CDR1 SGHKS and CDR2 YYEKEE (reference sequence).

Ten or more counts support this clonotype. The chain uses TRBV5-1 and TRBJ1-2; D call uncertain. The CDR3 has 15 amino acids. Germline values: CDR1 SGHRS, CDR2 YFSETQ. The germline V and J ends were trimmed by 1 base and 0 bases, with 10 bases remaining between them. The CDR3 nucleotides are TGCGCCAGCAGCTTGAATCCAGCTTCTAACTATGGCTACACCTTC. It specifies CASSLNPASNYGYTF.

This clonotype has ten or more counts. The chain has TRBV6-5 and TRBJ1-1; TRBD1 matches at 8 bases. Germline V lookup: CDR1 MNHEY, CDR2 SVGAGI. The CDR3 loop spans 17 amino acids. V lost 6 bases and J lost 1; bases outside the gene matches: 13. The CDR3 bases are TGTGCCAGCAGGAAAGGACAGGGAGTTGACCGGAACACTGAAGCTTTCTTT. Encoded protein: CASRKGQGVDRNTEAFF.

This clonotype was counted many times. V is TRBV6-2 or TRBV6-3 and J is TRBJ1-5; D remains ambiguous. This CDR3 is built from 12 residues. V dropped 4 bases and J dropped 3 bases, with 4 bases sitting between them. The germline V gene has CDR1 MNHEY and CDR2 SVGEGT. CDR3 loop: CASSWDNQPQHF. The CDR3 DNA reads as TGTGCCAGCAGTTGGGACAATCAGCCCCAGCATTTT.

There are many counts of this clonotype. V and J are TRBV7-2 and TRBJ1-2; D uncertain. Germline CDR1 reads SGHTA; CDR2 reads FQGNSA. The CDR3 totals 13 residues. Trimming stripped 5 bases from V and 4 bases from J, with 11 bases between. Written as DNA, the CDR3 is TGTGCCAGCAGCCCGGACGTATCCTATGGCTACACCTTC. This gives the protein CASSPDVSYGYTF.

This clonotype was counted ten times or more. This chain connects TRBV12-3 or TRBV12-4 to TRBJ2-1, with D possibly TRBD2 on 5 matching bases. V lost 1 base and J lost 7, with 14 bases in between. There are 15 residues in the CDR3. CDR3: CASSLDGFEGNEQFF. The CDR3 region has the DNA TGTGCCAGCAGTTTAGATGGGTTTGAGGGTAATGAGCAGTTCTTC.

V gene TRBV5-1 combines with J gene TRBJ2-7; 7 positions agree with TRBD2. The germline V gene has CDR1 SGHRS and CDR2 YFSETQ. V trimming: 0 bases; J trimming: 11 bases; junction bases outside the gene matches: 11. The CDR3 extends over 14 amino acids. For the CDR3, the DNA is TGCGCCAGCAGCTTGGAACTAGCGTCAGACGATAAGTACTTC. As protein: CASSLELASDDKYF.

This clonotype was seen many times. The J gene is TRBJ1-6, the V gene TRBV12-3 or TRBV12-4; 10 bases match TRBD1. This CDR3 is built from 15 residues. The J segment lost 10 bases and the V segment lost 2 bases, leaving 5 bases of the junction unmatched. The CDR3 loop reads CASSLRTGGVSPLHF. Here the CDR3 DNA reads TGTGCCAGCAGTTTAAGGACAGGGGGAGTCTCACCCCTCCACTTT.

This clonotype showed up many times. The chain joins TRBV27 to TRBJ2-7, with 8 bases identical to TRBD2. Germline V gene sequence: CDR1 MNHEY, CDR2 SMNVEV (reference sequence). CDR3 length: 13 amino acids. The J segment lost 3 bases and the V segment lost 4 bases, leaving 2 bases of the junction unmatched. This CDR3 reads CASSSGTSYEQYF. Here the CDR3 DNA reads TGTGCCAGCAGTTCCGGGACTAGCTACGAGCAGTACTTC.

This clonotype was detected ten times or more. The gene calls are TRBV5-1 and TRBJ1-6, with D uncertain. Trimming stripped 0 bases from V and 6 bases from J, with 10 bases between. Germline lookup yields CDR1 SGHRS and CDR2 YFSETQ. This CDR3 has 15 residues. CDR3 sequence: CASSLGNRGNSPLHF. CDR3 nucleotide sequence: TGCGCCAGCAGCTTGGGGAATCGCGGTAATTCACCCCTCCACTTT. The whole variable domain, filled in from reference TRBV5-1 and TRBJ1-6, reads KAGVTQTPRYLIKTRGQQVTLSCSPISGHRSVSWYQQTPGQGLQFLFEYFSETQRNKGNFPGRFSGRQFSNSRSEMNVSTLELGDSALYLCASSLGNRGNSPLHFGNGTRLTVT.

This clonotype was detected ten times or more. J is TRBJ2-1 and V is TRBV4-1; tentatively, D is TRBD1 (5 bases). The length of the CDR3 is 15 residues. The germline CDR1 and CDR2 sequences are MGHRA and YSYEKL. Trimming stripped 4 bases from V and 8 bases from J, with 18 bases between. CDR3 sequence (DNA): TGCGCCAGCAGCCCCCTTCGATGGACAAGCGATGAGCAGTTCTTC. This translates into CASSPLRWTSDEQFF.